The 11 T cell receptor beta chains in this list originate from one sample, sequenced in a study of T-cell memory formation after mild COVID-19. TCRdb recomputed calls from the 5' RACE reads with MiXCR, one row per CDR3 protein. The repertoire consists of roughly 130,000 distinct CDR3 sequences, with roughly 6% occurring once and the leading ten covering roughly 2%. The specimen sequenced was PBMCs or a T cell subset sorted from them (not recorded which). These receptors came from an adult woman who had mild COVID-19 (a few samples of this study predate the infection). Cell type and time point are not known.

The V call is TRBV12-3 or TRBV12-4, the J call TRBJ1-1; possibly TRBD1 for D (6 bases). Between the trimmed V and J ends, which lost 3 bases and 6 bases, there was a span of 14 bases. This CDR3 has 14 residues. The CDR3 bases are TGTGCCAGCAGTTTTAGGCAGGGGACCGCTGAAGCTTTCTTT. Translation gives CASSFRQGTAEAFF.

The chain links TRBV29-1 to TRBJ2-3, with 10 bases identical to TRBD2. Losses at the gene ends were 5 bases for V and 3 bases for J; bases not matched to a gene: 8. This CDR3 is built from 15 residues. Germline CDR1 reads SQVTM; CDR2 reads ANQGSEA. CDR3 region: CSVIAAGGLTDTQYF. The CDR3 bases are TGCAGCGTTATCGCAGCGGGAGGGCTGACAGATACGCAGTATTTT.

V gene TRBV4-1 combines with J gene TRBJ1-1, with a possible D match to TRBD1 (5 bases). V was cut by 3 bases and J by 2 bases, with 19 bases left in between. This CDR3 contains 17 residues. In germline, CDR1 is MGHRA, CDR2 YSYEKL. The CDR3 region is CASSQAPGGTGNTEAFF. Written as DNA, the CDR3 is TGCGCCAGCAGCCAGGCTCCCGGGGGAACCGGAAACACTGAAGCTTTCTTT.

This chain joins TRBV9 and TRBJ2-3, with unresolved D. V was clipped by 0 bases and J by 2 bases, with 7 bases between them. There are 14 residues in the CDR3. Germline V gene sequence: CDR1 SGDLS, CDR2 YYNGEE. Here the CDR3 DNA reads TGTGCCAGCAGCGTAGGCCGTGTCACAGATACGCAGTATTTT. As protein: CASSVGRVTDTQYF.

This clonotype occurred many times. The J gene is TRBJ2-7, the V gene TRBV6-5, with 10 nucleotides matching TRBD2. Germline CDR1 and CDR2: MNHEY and SVGAGI. CDR3 size: 18 residues. V lost 0 bases, J lost 0 bases, and 8 bases stayed unmatched. As DNA, the CDR3 is TGTGCCAGCAGTTACTCGAGGGCTAGCGGGGGCCTCTCCTACGAGCAGTACTTC. Translation gives CASSYSRASGGLSYEQYF.

The chain links TRBV5-1 to TRBJ1-2; D not resolved. Trimming pared 4 bases from V and 4 bases from J, leaving 14 bases between. Per the germline V gene, CDR1 is SGHRS and CDR2 is YFSETQ. The CDR3 contains 14 residues. The CDR3 region is CASSVTDGPYGYTF. The CDR3 DNA follows: TGCGCCAGCAGCGTCACGGACGGCCCCTATGGCTACACCTTC.

This clonotype was recorded many times. This rearrangement joins TRBV5-6 to TRBJ1-6; TRBD1 might be the D (5 bases). V was cut by 1 base and J by 4 bases, with 6 bases left in between. The germline V gene encodes CDR1 SGHDT and CDR2 YYEEEE. The CDR3 is 14 amino acids. The CDR3: CASSLRGYNSPLHF. The DNA for the CDR3 is TGTGCCAGCAGCTTGAGGGGTTATAATTCACCCCTCCACTTT.

This clonotype was recorded many times. CDR3 residues: CSAGGPPRSNQPQHF. The CDR3 DNA reads as TGCAGTGCCGGGGGACCGCCAAGGAGCAATCAGCCCCAGCATTTT. This rearrangement joins TRBV20-1 to TRBJ1-5; D is perhaps TRBD1 (5 bases). The V end lost 6 bases, the J end lost 1 base, and 16 bases lay between the germline ends. Germline CDR1 and CDR2: DFQATT and SNEGSKA (reference sequence). The CDR3 contains 15 residues.

This clonotype showed up many times. The V and J genes are TRBV9 and TRBJ2-3; D not certain. Germline V gene data show CDR1 as SGDLS and CDR2 as YYNGEE. This CDR3 region has 15 residues. V gave up 0 bases and J gave up 0 bases, with 8 bases separating them. CDR3 DNA: TGTGCCAGCAGCGTAGGGGTGACGAGCACAGATACGCAGTATTTT. It yields the protein CASSVGVTSTDTQYF. Full variable domain (remainder filled in from reference TRBV9 and TRBJ2-3): DSGVTQTPKHLITATGQRVTLRCSPRSGDLSVYWYQQSLDQGLQFLIQYYNGEERAKGNILERFSAQQFPDLHSELNLSSLELGDSALYFCASSVGVTSTDTQYFGPGTRLTVL.

J is TRBJ2-1 and V is TRBV12-3 or TRBV12-4; 11 bases agree with TRBD2. This CDR3 is built from 16 residues. The trim removed 2 bases at V and 9 bases at J, leaving 9 bases unmatched. The CDR3 coding sequence is TGTGCCAGCAGTTTATCGGCTAGCGGGAGGCTTTCTGAGCAGTTCTTC. Residues: CASSLSASGRLSEQFF.

This clonotype was counted many times. The CDR3 nucleotides read TGCGCCAGCAGCTTGGATCCAGGGGGCCATGAAAAACTGTTTTTT. Its translation: CASSLDPGGHEKLFF. The rearrangement joins TRBV5-1 to TRBJ1-4; TRBD1 agrees at 8 bases. The CDR3 contains 15 residues. CDR1 is SGHRS and CDR2 is YFSETQ in the germline V gene. Losses at the gene ends were 0 bases for V and 6 bases for J; bases not matched to a gene: 4.